Given below is one T cell receptor beta chain in context. Its matching antigen is unknown. These data come from a study of T cell repertoires in cytomegalovirus infection. TCRdb itself ran the reads through MiXCR, one entry per CDR3 protein. The sample includes 250,000 to 400,000 distinct CDR3 sequences, more than 20% of them seen just once. V lost 3 bases and J lost 2, with 15 bases in between. The germline CDR1 and CDR2 sequences are SGHTA and FQGNSA. The CDR3 runs to 16 residues. The material was cultured PBMCs, obtained from culture after CMV antigen stimulation. V is TRBV7-2 and J is TRBJ2-3; D is unclear. This sequence was found in a human donor in good health (CMV status not recorded). Some clones in this sample may be carry-over from other donors' samples. The CDR3 loop reads CASSLSAPTNTDTQYF. CDR3 coding DNA: TGTGCCAGCAGCTTGAGCGCACCCACCAACACAGATACGCAGTATTTT.